This T cell receptor beta chain was identified during a study of CD8+ T cells in alopecia areata (dated by TCRdb to 2016 to 2019). With respect to the entire study: The treated patients, all with moderate-to-severe alopecia areata, were enrolled in an open-label pilot trial of oral tofacitinib given at 5 to 10 mg twice daily. RNA came from the PAXgene miRNA kit for fixed scalp, the miRNeasy kit for PBMCs, and the RNeasy kit for mouse skin. Biopsies were taken from tofacitinib-treated patients at baseline and at 4 and 24 weeks of treatment, and a later scalp biopsy was taken in several of the tofacitinib-treated patients. Clonality in the scalp was compared among normal scalp (n=4), patchy alopecia areata scalp (n=8), and alopecia totalis/universalis scalp (n=8). Tofacitinib was administered for 6 to 18 months, and 6 months of follow-up off drug were then conducted to assess delayed response and recurrence. In humans, TCRbeta sequencing was performed on scalp tissue and on sorted CD4+ and CD8+ peripheral blood T cells from healthy controls and from patients with patchy or totalis/universalis alopecia areata. In both human patients and the C3H/HeJ mouse model, the study applied high-throughput TCRbeta sequencing to look at T cell clonal expansion in alopecia areata. Amplification of TCRbeta CDR3 regions was done by immunoSEQ multiplex PCR using 35 Vbeta forward primers and 13 Jbeta reverse primers.

Libraries were built with the immunoSEQ multiplex PCR assay. RNA was extracted from all samples and reverse transcribed into cDNA, which served as template for TCR sequencing. SuperScript III was used for first-strand cDNA synthesis, primed with a 2:1 mix of oligo-dT and random hexamers. A synthetic immune receptor repertoire was used to measure amplification bias, and any remaining bias was corrected computationally. Per the authors' processing: Raw reads were preprocessed to remove errors, and CDR3 was defined according to IMGT conventions as the region from the conserved cysteine to phenylalanine. Clonality was computed by normalizing Shannon entropy by log2 of the number of productive unique TCRs and subtracting the result from 1. Whether scalp clones were CD4 or CD8 was inferred by matching scalp TCRbeta sequences against CD4 and CD8 repertoires sorted from blood. TCRdb took this table from immuneACCESS and kept in-frame rearrangements with V and J called. Such tables lack part of the clones; where checked against another copy, unresolved V genes explain under half of the gap, and the rest is unexplained. D and trimming come from the DNA, and the V and J calls and clone size come from that table. The sample table contains under 250,000 clones; only one count was recorded for 50% to 70% of them. The ten top clones hold approximately 0.5% of the sample.

In the paper's terms, the time point label means: baseline before oral tofacitinib. Lesional scalp punch biopsies and peripheral blood were obtained from alopecia areata patients. PBMCs were isolated by density centrifugation and stained for CD3, CD4 and CD8, after which CD4+ and CD8+ T cells were sorted on a FACSAria. The germline V gene gives CDR1 as SQVTM and CDR2 as ANQGSEA. Compared with germline, V lacks 7 bases and J lacks 0 bases; bases without a gene match: 4. Counted from cysteine to phenylalanine, this CDR3 has 13 amino acids. The DNA shown is the 39-base CDR3, in frame from base 1. Comment on this clone: The specificity of this receptor is unknown. The input lacks base qualities; no much larger clone sits a single base away.

Broad study findings and their caveats: Shared TCR sequences between patients were less evident than in mice, which may be partly attributable to HLA diversity in the patient population. Unlike mouse skin, where gammadelta T cells dominate, normal human skin contains resident alphabeta T cells that get sequenced too, which complicates analysis of the scalp TCR repertoire. Compared with normal scalp, lesional scalp, particularly in alopecia totalis/universalis, had higher clonality and more expanded CD8+ clones, which suggests antigenic drive.

Recombination linked TRBV29-1 to TRBJ1-1, with TRBD1 matching 8 junction bases. The source was CD4+ T cells sorted from blood, collected at week 0. This clonotype originated in a human donor with alopecia areata. Here is the DNA: TGCAGCGGGCGACAGGGGATGAACACTGAAGCTTTCTTT. This is translated as CSGRQGMNTEAFF.